This is a list of T cell receptor beta chains from one sample in a study of vaccination effects on CD4 cells after COVID-19. Their antigens remain unidentified. Measured with immunoSEQ multiplex PCR; TCRdb has only the in-frame clones, and not every one. The sample lists roughly 34,000 clones, roughly four fifths occurring once. This specimen consisted of CD4+ T cells from PBMCs cultured with HCoV-NL63 spike peptides, obtained after COVID-19 vaccination. These receptor sequences come from a human donor who received a COVID-19 vaccine. Some clones in this sample may be carry-over from other donors' samples. The CDR3 runs from the conserved cysteine through the conserved F or W. The D gene is left open where the match is weak. Clone size is shown for a subset of rows, as once, few, many or a class of expanded clone.

j_call | clone_size | cdr3_length | d_call | v_call | cdr3_aa | cdr3_nt
TRBJ2-2 | - | 16 | - | TRBV5-1 | CASSLGTEGNTGELFF | TGCGCCAGCAGCTTGGGGACAGAAGGGAACACCGGGGAGCTGTTTTTT
TRBJ2-3 | - | 15 | - | TRBV7-3 | CASSAQRGGSDTQYF | TGTGCCAGCAGCGCGCAAAGGGGTGGGTCAGATACGCAGTATTTT
TRBJ2-3 | - | 11 | - | TRBV12-3/TRBV12-4 | CASTYRAPPDF | TGTGCCAGCACCTACAGGGCCCCTCCAGATTTT
TRBJ1-5 | - | 12 | - | TRBV7-8 | CASSPQGQPQHF | TGTGCCAGCAGTCCCCAGGGTCAGCCCCAGCATTTT
TRBJ2-2 | few | 17 | TRBD2 | TRBV7-3 | CASSLTGGGAWTGELFF | TGTGCCAGCAGCTTAACGGGCGGGGGGGCTTGGACCGGGGAGCTGTTTTTT
TRBJ2-3 | - | 14 | - | TRBV6-1 | CASRDGGSTDTQYF | TGTGCCAGCAGGGACGGCGGGAGCACAGATACGCAGTATTTT
TRBJ1-1 | - | 14 | - | TRBV6-5 | CASSYHRTTTEAFF | TGTGCCAGCAGTTATCATAGGACAACCACGGAGGCTTTCTTT
TRBJ2-5 | - | 12 | - | TRBV20-1 | CSASRGQETQYF | TGCAGTGCTAGTCGAGGGCAAGAGACCCAGTACTTC
TRBJ1-5 | few | 14 | - | TRBV3-1/TRBV3-2 | CASSPLGQNQPQHF | TGTGCCAGCAGCCCACTTGGACAAAATCAGCCCCAGCATTTT
TRBJ1-3 | once | 15 | - | TRBV28 | CASSLLQVSGNTIYF | TGTGCCAGCAGTTTATTGCAGGTCTCTGGAAACACCATATATTTT
TRBJ1-1 | - | 13 | TRBD1 | TRBV10-3 | CAISGTGNTEAFF | TGTGCCATCAGCGGGACAGGGAACACTGAAGCTTTCTTT
TRBJ1-2 | - | 13 | - | TRBV7-9 | CASSPLTAYGYTF | TGTGCCAGCAGCCCGCTGACAGCCTATGGCTACACCTTC
TRBJ1-2 | once | 13 | - | TRBV5-1 | CASSRQLNYGYTF | TGCGCCAGCAGTCGACAGTTGAACTATGGCTACACCTTC
TRBJ2-5 | once | 16 | TRBD2 | TRBV10-2 | CASNDGGASYQETQYF | TGCGCCAGCAACGACGGGGGGGCCTCGTACCAAGAGACCCAGTACTTC
TRBJ1-4 | - | 14 | - | TRBV7-8 | CASSLYGEREKLFF | TGTGCCAGCAGCTTATACGGGGAGAGGGAAAAACTGTTTTTT
TRBJ2-4 | - | 17 | TRBD1 | TRBV28 | CASSQSRQGPAKNIQYF | TGTGCCAGCAGTCAGTCAAGACAGGGGCCAGCCAAAAACATTCAGTACTTC
TRBJ1-4 | - | 16 | TRBD1 | TRBV3-1/TRBV3-2 | CASSGTGKGGNEKLFF | TGTGCCAGCAGCGGGACAGGGAAGGGGGGTAATGAAAAACTGTTTTTT
TRBJ1-2 | - | 13 | - | TRBV18 | CASSPRGNYGYTF | TGTGCCAGCTCACCACGGGGCAACTATGGCTACACCTTC
TRBJ1-1 | - | 18 | - | TRBV6-1 | CASSEAVGTGTANTEAFF | TGTGCCAGCAGTGAAGCGGTAGGTACCGGGACGGCGAACACTGAAGCTTTCTTT
TRBJ1-4 | - | 14 | - | TRBV5-1 | CASSRTATNEKLFF | TGCGCCAGCAGTCGGACAGCAACTAATGAAAAACTGTTTTTT
TRBJ2-3 | - | 17 | - | TRBV10-1 | CASERGGGSAGTDTQYF | TGCGCCAGCGAGAGAGGGGGGGGCTCGGCTGGCACAGATACGCAGTATTTT
TRBJ2-1 | - | 14 | TRBD1 | TRBV19 | CASSPRDRAGEQFF | TGTGCCAGTAGTCCGAGAGACAGGGCCGGGGAGCAGTTCTTC
TRBJ1-6 | - | 15 | - | TRBV18 | CASSFGSDYNSPLHF | TGTGCCAGCTCATTTGGGTCAGACTATAATTCACCCCTCCACTTT
TRBJ2-3 | - | 15 | - | TRBV20-1 | CSASPFASITDTQYF | TGCAGTGCTAGTCCCTTTGCATCTATCACAGATACGCAGTATTTT
TRBJ2-5 | - | 12 | - | TRBV18 | CASSPALGTQYF | TGTGCCAGCTCACCGGCGCTAGGGACCCAGTACTTC
TRBJ2-3 | - | 15 | TRBD2 | TRBV15 | CATSRAGGNTDTQYF | TGTGCCACCAGCAGAGCCGGGGGGAACACAGATACGCAGTATTTT
TRBJ2-2 | - | 16 | - | TRBV24-1 | CATSDRGGENTGELFF | TGTGCCACCAGTGACCGAGGGGGGGAGAACACCGGGGAGCTGTTTTTT
TRBJ1-2 | - | 14 | - | TRBV6-1 | CASSEALRGRGYTF | TGTGCCAGCAGTGAAGCGCTTCGGGGTCGTGGCTACACCTTC
TRBJ2-3 | - | 16 | TRBD2 | TRBV5-1 | CASSLVKRGGTDTQYF | TGCGCCAGCAGCTTGGTAAAGCGGGGGGGCACAGATACGCAGTATTTT
TRBJ1-1 | - | 14 | - | TRBV4-3 | CASSQDLGDTEAFF | TGCGCCAGCAGCCAAGATCTAGGGGACACTGAAGCTTTCTTT
TRBJ2-3 | - | 13 | - | TRBV5-6 | CASSFVAGNTQYF | TGTGCCAGCAGCTTCGTAGCTGGGAATACGCAGTATTTT
TRBJ1-1 | - | 13 | - | TRBV18 | CASSWDLNTEAFF | TGTGCCAGCTCATGGGATTTGAACACTGAAGCTTTCTTT
TRBJ1-2 | - | 16 | TRBD1 | TRBV3-1/TRBV3-2 | CASSLAGGTGGWGYTF | TGTGCCAGCAGCCTCGCCGGAGGGACAGGGGGCTGGGGCTACACCTTC
TRBJ2-5 | - | 15 | - | TRBV5-1 | CASSLGLGITGTQYF | TGCGCCAGCAGCTTGGGGCTCGGGATTACGGGGACCCAGTACTTC
TRBJ2-5 | few | 14 | - | TRBV7-3 | CASSRDGGTETQYF | TGTGCCAGCAGCCGGGACGGGGGCACGGAGACCCAGTACTTC
TRBJ2-2 | - | 20 | TRBD2 | TRBV7-9 | CASSIKPGLAWVLCRGELFF | TGTGCCAGCAGCATCAAACCGGGACTAGCGTGGGTACTATGTAGGGGGGAGCTGTTTTTT
TRBJ1-1 | - | 13 | - | TRBV2 | CASSETANTEAFF | TGTGCCAGCAGTGAAACAGCCAACACTGAAGCTTTCTTT
TRBJ2-3 | once | 15 | - | TRBV24-1 | CATSDWDPSTDTQYF | TGTGCCACCAGTGACTGGGACCCAAGCACAGATACGCAGTATTTT
TRBJ1-1 | - | 17 | TRBD1 | TRBV11-2 | CASSSPPPRGLNTEAFF | TGTGCCAGCAGCTCCCCTCCCCCCAGGGGGCTAAACACTGAAGCTTTCTTT
TRBJ1-2 | - | 13 | - | TRBV10-3 | CAINSLGAGGYTF | TGTGCCATCAATTCATTGGGGGCCGGAGGCTACACCTTC
TRBJ2-5 | - | 14 | TRBD2 | TRBV7-2 | CASSRGREEETQYF | TGTGCCAGCAGTAGAGGCCGGGAGGAAGAGACCCAGTACTTC
TRBJ1-1 | - | 13 | TRBD1 | TRBV18 | CASSPGQDYEAFF | TGTGCCAGCTCACCAGGACAGGACTATGAAGCTTTCTTT
TRBJ2-3 | - | 15 | TRBD1 | TRBV10-3 | CAIRRGQISTDTQYF | TGTGCCATCAGGAGGGGACAGATTAGCACAGATACGCAGTATTTT
TRBJ2-1 | once | 14 | - | TRBV6-6 | CASTGGSSYNEQFF | TGTGCCAGCACCGGAGGCAGCTCCTACAATGAGCAGTTCTTC
TRBJ1-4 | - | 15 | - | TRBV6-2/TRBV6-3 | CASSKTPRHNEKLFF | TGTGCCAGCAGTAAAACCCCGCGGCATAATGAAAAACTGTTTTTT
TRBJ2-2 | - | 16 | TRBD2 | TRBV5-4 | CASSLRTSDKTGELFF | TGTGCCAGCAGCTTACGGACTAGCGATAAAACCGGGGAGCTGTTTTTT
TRBJ2-3 | - | 15 | TRBD2 | TRBV6-5 | CASNFDGGARDTQYF | TGTGCCAGCAATTTCGACGGGGGGGCCAGAGATACGCAGTATTTT
TRBJ2-3 | - | 13 | - | TRBV6-4 | CASSEDATDTQYF | TGTGCCAGCAGCGAGGATGCCACAGATACGCAGTATTTT